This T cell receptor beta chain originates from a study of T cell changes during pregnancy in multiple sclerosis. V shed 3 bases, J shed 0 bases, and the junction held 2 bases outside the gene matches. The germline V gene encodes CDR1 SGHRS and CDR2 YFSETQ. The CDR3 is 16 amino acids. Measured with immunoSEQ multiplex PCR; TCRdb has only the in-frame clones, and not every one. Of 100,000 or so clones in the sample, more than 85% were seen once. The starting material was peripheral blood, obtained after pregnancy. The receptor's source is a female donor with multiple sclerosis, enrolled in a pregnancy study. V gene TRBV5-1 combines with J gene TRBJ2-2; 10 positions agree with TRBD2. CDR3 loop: CASSSGLAPNTGELFF. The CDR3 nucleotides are TGCGCCAGCAGCTCGGGACTAGCGCCGAACACCGGGGAGCTGTTTTTT. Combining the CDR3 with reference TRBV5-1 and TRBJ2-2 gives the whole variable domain KAGVTQTPRYLIKTRGQQVTLSCSPISGHRSVSWYQQTPGQGLQFLFEYFSETQRNKGNFPGRFSGRQFSNSRSEMNVSTLELGDSALYLCASSSGLAPNTGELFFGEGSRLTVL.